This entry lists 8 T cell receptor beta chains sequenced from one sample in a study of CD8+CD57+ T cells in acquired aplastic anemia. According to the study, genomic DNA was the template for TCR beta VDJ and CDR3 profiling. Via MiXCR, TCRdb re-called the reads, giving one row per CDR3 protein. Here the sample spans about 250,000 distinct CDR3 sequences, around 43% being singletons. Patients who underwent sequencing had shown CD8+CD57+ cell expansion by flow cytometry. What was sequenced was sorted CD4+, CD8+, or CD8+CD57+ T cells (not recorded which) from PBMCs. These receptors came from a human donor with aplastic anemia.

This clonotype has a handful of counts. The V call is TRBV20-1, the J call TRBJ2-1, with 8 bases that match TRBD2. The V and J ends lost 6 bases and 11 bases, in that order; junction bases with no gene match: 15. Germline V gene lookup returns CDR1 DFQATT and CDR2 SNEGSKA (reference sequence). The CDR3 spans 14 residues. The CDR3 is CSARTREGKGKQFF. In DNA form, the CDR3 reads TGCAGTGCCAGAACACGGGAGGGTAAGGGGAAGCAGTTCTTC.

The rearrangement links TRBV18 to TRBJ2-1; D not resolved. There are 14 residues in the CDR3. V dropped 6 bases and J dropped 8 bases, with 17 bases sitting between them. CDR1 KGHSH and CDR2 LQKENI come from the germline V gene. The CDR3 here is CASSPTDGWDEQFF. The CDR3 nucleotides are TGTGCCAGCTCCCCGACCGATGGGTGGGATGAGCAGTTCTTC.

This sequence joins TRBV6-1 and TRBJ2-1, with a possible D match to TRBD1 (6 bases). Trimming shortened V by 6 bases and J by 7 bases, and 19 bases separated the two germline ends. This CDR3 comprises 15 residues. CDR1 and CDR2 from the germline V gene are MNHNS and SASEGT. The CDR3 region is CASRDIWQTGNEQFF. Written as DNA, the CDR3 is TGTGCCAGCAGGGACATTTGGCAAACAGGGAATGAGCAGTTCTTC.

The chain carries TRBV6-1 and TRBJ1-5, with D perhaps matching TRBD1 (6 bases). The germline V gene encodes CDR1 MNHNS and CDR2 SASEGT. Trimming took 5 bases from V and 8 from J, leaving 16 bases between them. This CDR3 contains 14 residues. The CDR3 DNA is TGTGCCAGCAGTCCAAGGGGGGGCCTGGAGCCCCAGCATTTT. This gives the protein CASSPRGGLEPQHF.

This clonotype occurred many times. The CDR3 protein is CASSQDRDSSYEQYF. The CDR3 DNA sequence: TGCGCCAGCAGCCAAGATCGGGACAGCTCCTACGAGCAGTACTTC. The chain combines TRBV4-3 with TRBJ2-7; 7 nucleotides line up with TRBD1. Trimming cost V 0 bases and J 0 bases; bases outside gene matches: 2. CDR3 length: 15 amino acids. The germline CDR1 and CDR2 sequences are LGHNA and YSLEER.

This clonotype was seen more than once but under ten times. One junction end disagrees with the germline gene, perhaps due to a read error. The rearrangement joins TRBV7-8 to TRBJ2-7, with 7 bases fitting TRBD2. The CDR3 covers 16 residues. Germline V CDR1 and CDR2: SGHVS, FQNEAQ. For the CDR3, the DNA is TGCGCCAGCAGCCAAGATTGGCTAGCGGACTCCTACGAGCAGTACTTC. Its protein product is CASSQDWLADSYEQYF.

This clonotype was counted at least ten times. The chain has TRBV10-3 and TRBJ1-5; 7 positions agree with TRBD1. V gave up 0 bases and J gave up 6 bases; unmatched junction bases: 8. Germline V gene data show CDR1 as ENHRY and CDR2 as SYGVKD. The CDR3 sequence is 16 residues long. The CDR3 is CAISESKGARTQPQHF. The CDR3 DNA sequence: TGTGCCATCAGTGAGTCAAAGGGGGCAAGAACTCAGCCCCAGCATTTT.

This chain uses TRBV2 with TRBJ2-1; no reliable D call. Trimming took 7 bases from V and 3 from J, leaving 13 bases between them. Germline V gene data show CDR1 as SNHLY and CDR2 as FYNNEI. This CDR3 comprises 14 residues. CDR3 protein: CASNLEAVYNEQFF. In DNA, the CDR3 is TGTGCCAGCAACCTAGAGGCAGTCTACAATGAGCAGTTCTTC.